One and the same sample provided the 11 T cell receptor beta chains below, sequenced in a study of cytomegalovirus exposure and HLA in healthy donors. The method was immunoSEQ multiplex PCR; TCRdb's version includes in-frame clones alone and lacks a portion of them. The sample has 250,000 to 350,000 clones; 70% to 90% are singletons. Specimen: PBMCs. The receptors originated from a woman younger than 35 in good health and CMV-seronegative.

In this sample, this clone turned up once. V is TRBV18 and J is TRBJ2-6, with 8 bases fitting TRBD1. The CDR3 spans 17 residues. Germline lookup yields CDR1 KGHSH and CDR2 LQKENI. With 3 bases clipped from V and 0 bases from J, the junction kept 4 bases outside the gene matches. The CDR3 reads CASSPGTGYSGANVLTF. For the CDR3, the DNA is TGTGCCAGCTCACCCGGGACAGGCTACTCTGGGGCCAACGTCCTGACTTTC.

The CDR3 nucleotides are TGTGCCAGCAGCTTAGACCTCGGGGGCACAGATACGCAGTATTTT. Amino acid sequence: CASSLDLGGTDTQYF. The chain is built from TRBV27 and TRBJ2-3; the D gene is possibly TRBD2 (5 bases). The V end was cut by 6 bases, the J end by 1 base, with 14 bases between. Per germline, CDR1 MNHEY and CDR2 SMNVEV (reference sequence). There are 15 residues in the CDR3.

The sample holds one count of this clone. This specimen includes other DNA sequences encoding the same CDR3. The rearrangement joins TRBV9 to TRBJ2-1; D perhaps matches TRBD2 (5 bases). CDR1 is SGDLS and CDR2 is YYNGEE in the germline V gene. Trimming cost V 1 base and J 2 bases, with 10 bases left between them. This CDR3 has 15 amino acids. DNA for the CDR3: TGTGCCAGCAGCGTAACCAGCGGAGCCTACAATGAGCAGTTCTTC. As protein: CASSVTSGAYNEQFF.

The genes are TRBV5-1 and TRBJ2-3; D uncertain. The CDR3 sequence is 15 residues long. V lost 2 bases to trimming and J lost 0 bases, with 10 bases between them. Germline V gene lookup returns CDR1 SGHRS and CDR2 YFSETQ. The CDR3 spells CASSLEVPSTDTQYF. CDR3 nucleotide sequence: TGCGCCAGCAGCTTAGAGGTACCTAGCACAGATACGCAGTATTTT.

The chain combines TRBV19 with TRBJ1-3, with D unresolved. This CDR3 comprises 16 residues. CDR1 LNHDA and CDR2 SQIVND come from the germline V gene (reference sequence). The V and J ends lost 6 bases and 0 bases respectively, with 15 bases between them. Written as DNA, the CDR3 is TGTGCCAGTAGCCTCAACCCCGGGAACTCTGGAAACACCATATATTTT. Translation: CASSLNPGNSGNTIYF.

The J gene is TRBJ1-1, the V gene TRBV4-3; 7 bases are shared with TRBD1. The J segment lost 9 bases and the V segment lost 1 base, leaving 5 bases of the junction unmatched. The V gene's germline CDR1 is LGHNA and CDR2 YSLEER. This CDR3 comprises 13 residues. Here the CDR3 DNA reads TGCGCCAGCAGCCAAGGGTGGGACAGTAAAGCTTTCTTT. Translated: CASSQGWDSKAFF.

The chain links TRBV13 to TRBJ2-7; 11 bases are shared with TRBD2. V trimming: 4 bases; J trimming: 9 bases; junction bases outside the gene matches: 14. The CDR3 extends over 16 amino acids. Germline CDR1 is PRHDT and CDR2 is FYEKMQ (reference sequence). The CDR3 is CASSSATSGGLSGQYF. The CDR3 nucleotides read TGTGCCAGCAGCTCCGCAACTAGCGGGGGCCTGAGCGGGCAGTACTTC. Looking up the rest from reference TRBV13 and TRBJ2-7 gives the full variable domain: AAGVIQSPRHLIKEKRETATLKCYPIPRHDTVYWYQQGPGQDPQFLISFYEKMQSDKGSIPDRFSAQQFSDYHSELNMSSLELGDSALYFCASSSATSGGLSGQYFGPGTRLTVT.

This clone showed up just once. The rearrangement joins TRBV19 to TRBJ1-5; D gene unclear. Per germline, CDR1 LNHDA and CDR2 SQIVND (reference sequence). The CDR3 runs to 15 residues. V was pared by 5 bases and J by 3 bases, with 14 bases between. In DNA, the CDR3 is TGTGCCAGTAGTCTCACGGACGGGATCAATCAGCCCCAGCATTTT. This gives the protein CASSLTDGINQPQHF.

This chain links TRBV9 with TRBJ1-5, with D possibly matching TRBD1 (5 bases). The CDR3 extends over 15 amino acids. The V gene lost 3 bases and the J gene lost 0 bases, with 10 bases spanning the gap. Germline V gene sequence: CDR1 SGDLS, CDR2 YYNGEE. The CDR3 loop is CASSGAGNSNQPQHF. CDR3 in DNA: TGTGCCAGCAGCGGGGCAGGGAATAGCAATCAGCCCCAGCATTTT.

The genes are TRBV4-2 and TRBJ2-7; 9 bases agree with TRBD2. Trimming removed 1 base from V and 5 bases from J; junction bases left unmatched: 3. The CDR3 totals 14 residues. Germline CDR1 reads LGHNA; CDR2 reads YNFKEQ. CDR3 residues: CASSQAREGHEQYF. CDR3 bases: TGTGCCAGCAGCCAAGCGCGGGAGGGCCACGAGCAGTACTTC.

The rearrangement uses TRBV28 and TRBJ1-5; TRBD1 might be the D (6 bases). Germline V gene lookup returns CDR1 MDHEN and CDR2 SYDVKM. With 1 base removed from V and 7 bases from J, the gap between germline ends came to 17 bases. This CDR3 has 16 amino acids. The CDR3 bases are TGTGCCAGCAGTTTATTTAGCGGACAGCGGGGCCAGCCCCAGCATTTT. It specifies CASSLFSGQRGQPQHF. Drawing the rest from reference TRBV28 and TRBJ1-5, the complete variable domain is DVKVTQSSRYLVKRTGEKVFLECVQDMDHENMFWYRQDPGLGLRLIYFSYDVKMKEKGDIPEGYSVSREKKERFSLILESASTNQTSMYLCASSLFSGQRGQPQHFGDGTRLSIL.